These 20 T cell receptor beta chains were all obtained from the same sample, sequenced in a study of blood T cell repertoires in COVID-19. The data were produced by immunoSEQ multiplex PCR, yet TCRdb's version contains in-frame clones alone and is incomplete. In the table there are about 240,000 clones, over 80% of which are singletons. Material for sequencing was peripheral blood. The receptors stem from a young man who had recovered from COVID-19.

The J gene is TRBJ2-1, the V gene TRBV18, with TRBD2 identical over 12 bases. This CDR3 has 15 amino acids. CDR1 KGHSH and CDR2 LQKENI come from the germline V gene. J lost 5 bases, V lost 8 bases, and 7 bases had no gene match. The CDR3 sequence: CASAYTSGGNNEQFF. CDR3 nucleotides: TGTGCCAGCGCCTATACTAGCGGGGGGAACAATGAGCAGTTCTTC.

V and J are TRBV11-3 and TRBJ2-1; TRBD1 aligns across 7 bases. The V gene end was trimmed by 0 bases and the J gene end by 5 bases; junction bases not matched to a gene: 4. The CDR3 loop spans 15 amino acids. The germline CDR1 and CDR2 sequences are SGHNT and YENEEA. The CDR3 DNA is TGTGCCAGCAGCTTAGAGGCAGGGGGTAACAATGAGCAGTTCTTC. Translation: CASSLEAGGNNEQFF.

This clone was counted only a few times. The chain joins TRBV15 to TRBJ2-2; 12 nucleotides agree with TRBD2. Germline CDR1 reads LNHNV; CDR2 reads YYDKDF (reference sequence). The CDR3 consists of 16 residues. The J segment lost 5 bases and the V segment lost 5 bases, leaving 6 bases of the junction unmatched. The CDR3 DNA reads TGTGCCACCAGCGCACCTAGCGGGGGGGGTACCGGGGAGCTGTTTTTT. Translation: CATSAPSGGGTGELFF.

The chain uses TRBV6-1 and TRBJ1-1; unclear D gene. The germline V gene has CDR1 MNHNS and CDR2 SASEGT. The CDR3 runs 16 residues. The V and J ends lost 0 bases and 0 bases respectively, with 11 bases between them. The CDR3: CASSEARHRMNTEAFF. The CDR3 nucleotides are TGTGCCAGCAGTGAAGCGCGGCACCGTATGAACACTGAAGCTTTCTTT.

V is TRBV6-5 and J is TRBJ2-7; TRBD2 matches 7 bases. CDR1 MNHEY and CDR2 SVGAGI come from the germline V gene. With 10 bases clipped from V and 2 bases from J, the junction kept 11 bases outside the gene matches. The CDR3 is made up of 14 amino acids. Here the CDR3 DNA reads TGTGCCACTCTGGGCGGGGAGGGTCCCTACGAGCAGTACGTC. It is translated as CATLGGEGPYEQYV.

This chain links TRBV28 with TRBJ2-7; 8 bases map to TRBD2. CDR1 is MDHEN, CDR2 SYDVKM, per germline. The CDR3 loop spans 15 amino acids. Trimming at V came to 4 bases and at J to 5 bases, leaving 10 bases not matched to a gene. CDR3 sequence reads: CASSSGGAIRDEQYV. The CDR3 nucleotides are TGTGCCAGCAGTTCCGGGGGGGCCATTCGGGACGAGCAGTACGTC.

A single count supports this clone. The V and J genes are TRBV29-1 and TRBJ2-3; 11 bases are a match to TRBD2. Trimming removed 5 bases from V and 3 bases from J; junction bases left unmatched: 4. Germline V lookup: CDR1 SQVTM, CDR2 ANQGSEA. The CDR3 length is 14 residues. The CDR3 region is CSVILAGGTDTQYF. The CDR3 region has the DNA TGCAGCGTTATCCTAGCGGGGGGAACAGATACGCAGTATTTT.

V gene TRBV19 combines with J gene TRBJ1-2; a possible D gene is TRBD1 (6 bases). This CDR3 spans 12 amino acids. V dropped 8 bases and J dropped 4 bases, with 11 bases sitting between them. CDR1 LNHDA and CDR2 SQIVND come from the germline V gene (reference sequence). CDR3 sequence: CASFGQIYGYTF. CDR3 bases: TGTGCCAGTTTCGGACAGATCTATGGCTACACCTTC. The complete variable domain, with remaining parts taken from reference TRBV19 and TRBJ1-2, reads DGGITQSPKYLFRKEGQNVTLSCEQNLNHDAMYWYRQDPGQGLRLIYYSQIVNDFQKGDIAEGYSVSREKKESFPLTVTSAQKNPTAFYLCASFGQIYGYTFGSGTRLTVV.

The rearrangement uses TRBV21-1 and TRBJ2-7; TRBD1, the table's D call, was not compared with the DNA. TRBV21-1 is a known pseudogene. The CDR3 runs to 14 residues. The CDR3 nucleotides read TGTGCCAGCAGCATCCGTTACAGGGCGTACGAGCAGTACGTC. This codes for CASSIRYRAYEQYV.

This sequence joins TRBV7-9 and TRBJ1-4, with a weak D call TRBD1 (6 bases). The V gene's germline CDR1 is SEHNR and CDR2 FQNEAQ (reference sequence). The CDR3 sequence is 17 residues long. The V and J ends lost 4 bases and 6 bases respectively, with 21 bases between them. The CDR3 DNA sequence: TGTGCCAGCAGCTCTACCCCGGGGAGACCAGGGGATGAAAAACTGTTTTTT. Translation gives CASSSTPGRPGDEKLFF.

The V gene is TRBV21-1, the J gene TRBJ2-5; no check of the table's D call, TRBD1, against the DNA was made. TRBV21-1 represents a pseudogene. The CDR3 covers 15 residues. CDR3: CASSNWTGQEETQYF. CDR3 bases: TGTGCCAGCAGCAATTGGACGGGACAGGAAGAGACCCAGTACTTC.

The chain joins TRBV5-1 to TRBJ2-6; TRBD2 is a possible D gene (7 bases). V gave up 3 bases and J gave up 0 bases, with 13 bases separating them. This CDR3 contains 17 residues. Germline CDR1 reads SGHRS; CDR2 reads YFSETQ. Here the CDR3 reads CASSWGGGSSGANVLTF. The CDR3 DNA reads as TGCGCCAGCAGCTGGGGAGGGGGAAGCTCTGGGGCCAACGTCCTGACTTTC.

This clone was observed a handful of times. The CDR3 bases are TGCGCCAGCAGCCAAGGGCAGTTTAATTCACCCCTCCACTTT. Encoded protein: CASSQGQFNSPLHF. The J gene is TRBJ1-6, the V gene TRBV4-1; D not resolved. V shed 1 base and J shed 6 bases, with 7 bases lying between them. The germline CDR1 and CDR2 sequences are MGHRA and YSYEKL. This CDR3 has 14 residues.

The V call is TRBV9, the J call TRBJ2-3, with a weak D call TRBD2 (7 bases). V was cut by 2 bases and J by 1 base, with 14 bases left in between. Germline CDR1 SGDLS, CDR2 YYNGEE. The CDR3 loop spans 16 amino acids. CDR3 sequence reads: CASSVTQGGGTDTQYF. The DNA for the CDR3 is TGTGCCAGCAGCGTCACACAGGGAGGGGGCACAGATACGCAGTATTTT.

This rearrangement joins TRBV5-8 to TRBJ1-2; maybe TRBD1 (5 bases). The CDR3 length is 13 residues. Deletions cut 5 bases from V and 6 bases from J, with 14 bases between. Germline V gene data show CDR1 as SGHTS and CDR2 as YDEGEE. The CDR3: CASRMGGGHGYTF. The DNA of the CDR3 is TGTGCCAGCAGGATGGGGGGGGGACATGGCTACACCTTC.

The chain recombines TRBV18 with TRBJ1-3; D unclear. The V gene's germline CDR1 is KGHSH and CDR2 LQKENI. This CDR3 region has 15 residues. The ends were cut back, 0 bases at V and 1 base at J, with 7 bases in the middle. The CDR3, as DNA: TGTGCCAGCTCACCACCGTCGGGTTCTGGAAACACCATATATTTT. Residues: CASSPPSGSGNTIYF.

The chain is built from TRBV7-2 and TRBJ1-5; 7 bases are shared with TRBD1. V was clipped by 5 bases and J by 7 bases; unmatched bases: 8. The CDR3 runs 14 residues. The germline CDR1 and CDR2 sequences are SGHTA and FQGNSA. CDR3 region: CASSQGQTVQPQHF. Written as DNA, the CDR3 is TGTGCCAGCAGCCAGGGACAGACCGTGCAGCCCCAGCATTTT.

The chain links TRBV15 to TRBJ1-1, with D hard to call. Germline CDR1 and CDR2: LNHNV and YYDKDF (reference sequence). V gave up 0 bases and J gave up 0 bases, with 8 bases separating them. This CDR3 is 15 amino acids long. For the CDR3, the DNA is TGTGCCACCAGCAGAGATCGGGGTATGAACACTGAAGCTTTCTTT. It translates to CATSRDRGMNTEAFF.

CDR3 sequence: CASSLGQRAGYTF. As DNA, the CDR3 is TGTGCCAGCAGCTTAGGCCAGAGGGCTGGCTACACCTTC. V usage is TRBV7-2 and J usage is TRBJ1-2; D unresolved. Germline CDR1 and CDR2: SGHTA and FQGNSA. CDR3 length: 13 amino acids. V was pared by 1 base and J by 7 bases, with 10 bases between.

This rearrangement joins TRBV7-8 to TRBJ2-3; 11 bases line up with TRBD2. CDR1 is SGHVS and CDR2 is FQNEAQ in the germline V gene. V shed 5 bases, J shed 5 bases, and the junction held 12 bases outside the gene matches. This CDR3 region has 17 residues. CDR3 amino acids: CASSPNSGGAILDTQYF. The CDR3 bases are TGTGCCAGCAGCCCCAATAGCGGGGGGGCGATCTTAGATACGCAGTATTTT. Variable domain in full (rest from reference TRBV7-8 and TRBJ2-3): GAGVSQSPRYKVAKRGQDVALRCDPISGHVSLFWYQQALGQGPEFLTYFQNEAQLDKSGLPSDRFFAERPEGSVSTLKIQRTQQEDSAVYLCASSPNSGGAILDTQYFGPGTRLTVL.